What follows are 19 T cell receptor beta chains derived from one specimen sequenced in a study of blood T cell repertoires in COVID-19. TCRdb's table, derived via immunoSEQ multiplex PCR, lists solely in-frame clones and lacks some. The sample carries about 160,000 clones, over 70% recorded once. The sample comprised PBMCs or T cells enriched from blood (not recorded which). The source is a middle-aged woman with acute COVID-19.

V is TRBV12-3 or TRBV12-4 and J is TRBJ2-7; unclear D gene. V shed 5 bases and J shed 0 bases, with 8 bases lying between them. The CDR3 is 13 residues long. This CDR3 is CASSRDTSYEQYF. In nucleotides, the CDR3 is TGTGCCAGCAGTCGAGACACCTCCTACGAGCAGTACTTC.

The CDR3 protein is CASSRGQVGYEQYF. DNA of the CDR3: TGTGCCAGTAGTAGGGGACAGGTGGGCTACGAGCAGTACTTC. The chain combines TRBV19 with TRBJ2-7; 8 nucleotides align to TRBD1. The CDR3 runs to 14 residues. Germline trimming cut 4 bases from V and 3 bases from J; bases unmatched to any gene: 5. Germline V CDR1 and CDR2: LNHDA, SQIVND (reference sequence).

CDR3 loop: CASSLVRGEQYF. The DNA for the CDR3 is TGTGCCAGCAGCTTAGTGCGGGGCGAGCAGTACTTC. V is TRBV11-2 and J is TRBJ2-7, with TRBD2 as a possible D gene (6 bases). Germline V CDR1 and CDR2: SGHAT, FQNNGV. V was cut by 1 base and J by 6 bases, with 7 bases left in between. The CDR3 covers 12 residues.

In its sample, this clone was seen a few times. For the CDR3, the DNA is TGTGCCAGCAGCCTCCCGGGAGCGGGAGATCATACGCAGTATTTT. It codes for CASSLPGAGDHTQYF. The chain recombines TRBV11-2 with TRBJ2-3; 8 bases fit TRBD2. The trim removed 5 bases at V and 7 bases at J, leaving 11 bases unmatched. The CDR3 is made up of 15 amino acids. CDR1 is SGHAT and CDR2 is FQNNGV in the germline V gene.

The chain carries TRBV28 and TRBJ1-1, with D tentatively TRBD1 (6 bases). Germline CDR1 reads MDHEN; CDR2 reads SYDVKM. The CDR3 is 15 amino acids. V dropped 2 bases and J dropped 6 bases, with 16 bases sitting between them. CDR3 in amino acids: CASSLIGGARAEAFF. Written as DNA, the CDR3 is TGTGCCAGCAGTTTAATAGGGGGGGCGCGCGCTGAAGCTTTCTTT.

This clone appeared a single time. This chain connects TRBV3-1 (or the pseudogene TRBV3-2) to TRBJ2-2; 7 bases match TRBD2. Per the germline V gene, CDR1 is LGHDT and CDR2 is YNNKEL (reference sequence). V was clipped by 1 base and J by 1 base; unmatched bases: 6. This CDR3 region has 17 residues. The CDR3 DNA is TGTGCCAGCAGCCAAGCAGGGAGGGGTCGGAACACCGGGGAGCTGTTTTTT. Protein product: CASSQAGRGRNTGELFF.

In its sample, this clone was seen a few times. A read error may produce the germline difference seen at one junction end. This chain links TRBV2 with TRBJ1-6, with D hard to call. The V gene's germline CDR1 is SNHLY and CDR2 FYNNEI. The CDR3 length is 15 residues. The CDR3: CASREDGVWGSPLHF. CDR3 bases: TGTGCCAGCAGGGAAGACGGGGTATGGGGTTCACCCCTCCACTTT.

The J gene is TRBJ1-1, the V gene TRBV7-9; no clear D gene. The CDR3 contains 13 residues. Germline loops: CDR1 SEHNR, CDR2 FQNEAQ (reference sequence). V was trimmed by 7 bases and J by 1 base, leaving 10 bases between them. Here the CDR3 DNA reads TGTGCCAGCATTGGGAGCTCGAACACTGAAGCTTTCTTT. It translates to CASIGSSNTEAFF.

This clone has only one observation. The rearrangement uses TRBV7-9 and TRBJ1-1, with 10 positions matching TRBD1. The V and J ends lost 7 bases and 0 bases, in that order; junction bases with no gene match: 11. Germline CDR1 reads SEHNR; CDR2 reads FQNEAQ (reference sequence). The CDR3 is 17 amino acids. The CDR3 DNA follows: TGTGCCAGCACCGGGCCGGGACAGGGGCCTCTGAACACTGAAGCTTTCTTT. Its translation is CASTGPGQGPLNTEAFF.

The rearrangement uses TRBV10-1 and TRBJ2-3, with 7 bases lining up with TRBD1. There are 15 residues in the CDR3. With 6 bases clipped from V and 3 bases from J, the junction kept 9 bases outside the gene matches. Germline CDR1 reads WNHNN; CDR2 reads SYGVQD (reference sequence). CDR3 DNA: TGCGCCAGCAGAAACCGGGACAGACAAACAGATACGCAGTATTTT. This sequence encodes CASRNRDRQTDTQYF.

This chain uses TRBV6-1 with TRBJ2-3; TRBD1 might be the D (6 bases). This CDR3 spans 16 amino acids. The V end lost 6 bases, the J end lost 1 base, and 17 bases lay between the germline ends. Germline assignment: CDR1 MNHNS and CDR2 SASEGT. The CDR3 reads CASRETGKLGTDTQYF. Written as DNA, the CDR3 is TGTGCCAGCAGAGAAACAGGGAAATTGGGCACAGATACGCAGTATTTT.

This clone was counted only a few times. J is TRBJ1-2 and V is TRBV25-1; D gene unclear. The CDR3 is made up of 13 amino acids. CDR1 and CDR2 (germline): MGHDK, SYGVNS. V shed 5 bases and J shed 3 bases, with 10 bases lying between them. CDR3 bases: TGTGCCAGCAGTCCTCCGGGATACTATGGCTACACCTTC. It codes for CASSPPGYYGYTF.

The chain uses TRBV5-6 and TRBJ2-5; TRBD2 matches at 11 bases. The V and J ends lost 3 bases and 4 bases, in that order; junction bases with no gene match: 5. Germline V CDR1 and CDR2: SGHDT, YYEEEE. CDR3 length equals 15 residues. The DNA of the CDR3 is TGTGCCAGCAGCTCGGGTAGCGGGAGGGGAGAGACCCAGTACTTC. Translated: CASSSGSGRGETQYF.

This chain links TRBV28 with TRBJ2-1, with 14 bases lining up with TRBD2. Germline values: CDR1 MDHEN, CDR2 SYDVKM. The V segment lost 4 bases and the J segment 3 bases; nucleotides outside the gene matches: 11. The CDR3 sequence is 19 residues long. CDR3 sequence reads: CASSSLGTSGSTVYNEQFF. CDR3 DNA sequence: TGTGCCAGCAGTTCCCTTGGGACTAGCGGGAGTACAGTCTACAATGAGCAGTTCTTC.

This clone was counted between two and nine times. The chain recombines TRBV19 with TRBJ1-5, with 9 nucleotides matching TRBD1. V shed 7 bases, J shed 5 bases, and the junction held 6 bases outside the gene matches. CDR3 length: 14 amino acids. CDR1 and CDR2 from the germline V gene are LNHDA and SQIVND (reference sequence). CDR3 region: CASNLQGAHQPQHF. The CDR3 coding sequence is TGTGCCAGTAACCTACAGGGGGCGCATCAGCCCCAGCATTTT.

The rearrangement links TRBV10-3 to TRBJ2-5; the match to TRBD2 covers 13 bases. This CDR3 has 17 residues. Trimming at V came to 2 bases and at J to 1 base, leaving 4 bases not matched to a gene. Germline V gives CDR1 ENHRY, CDR2 SYGVKD. This chain's CDR3 is CAISEGLAGALQETQYF. DNA of the CDR3: TGTGCCATCAGTGAGGGACTAGCGGGGGCCCTCCAAGAGACCCAGTACTTC.

The chain employs TRBV19 and TRBJ1-5; a possible D gene is TRBD1 (6 bases). The CDR3 has 16 residues. The germline gives CDR1 LNHDA, CDR2 SQIVND (reference sequence). V was shortened by 11 bases and J by 0 bases, with 20 bases between the two germline ends. CDR3 sequence reads: CARIYDRPNSNQPQHF. For the CDR3, the DNA is TGTGCCCGTATCTATGACAGGCCGAATAGCAATCAGCCCCAGCATTTT.

This chain uses TRBV7-2 with TRBJ2-3; 9 bases map to TRBD1. V gave up 4 bases and J gave up 4 bases; unmatched junction bases: 3. This CDR3 contains 14 residues. The germline CDR1 and CDR2 sequences are SGHTA and FQGNSA. Written as DNA, the CDR3 is TGTGCCAGCAGCTACCGACAGGGGGCAGATACGCAGTATTTT. Amino acids: CASSYRQGADTQYF.

This chain connects TRBV6-5 to TRBJ1-6; the D gene is possibly TRBD1 (6 bases). The CDR3 totals 15 residues. With 2 bases removed from V and 8 bases from J, the gap between germline ends came to 13 bases. Germline lookup yields CDR1 MNHEY and CDR2 SVGAGI. CDR3 amino acids: CASSYQQGLDSPLHF. The CDR3 DNA reads TGTGCCAGCAGTTACCAACAGGGTCTAGATTCACCCCTCCACTTT.